A single sample is the source of the 20 T cell receptor beta chains below, sequenced in a study of identical twins. Using its own MiXCR run on the 5' RACE reads, TCRdb lists one record per CDR3 protein. The data contain roughly 490,000 distinct CDR3 sequences, about 13% of them singletons. This sample also appeared in a second study, on yellow fever vaccine responses in identical twins.

Sequenced: CD4+ T cells sorted from blood. The receptors shown here come from a woman between 18 and 29 years old in good health.

This clonotype has at least ten counts. The chain joins TRBV6-5 to TRBJ2-7, with D possibly called TRBD1 or TRBD2 (5 bases each). Deletions cut 2 bases from V and 3 bases from J, with 11 bases between. The CDR3 is 14 residues long. Germline lookup yields CDR1 MNHEY and CDR2 SVGAGI. For the CDR3, the DNA is TGTGCCAGCAGTTACCCGGGACGGGACTACGAGCAGTACTTC. It encodes CASSYPGRDYEQYF.

This clonotype came up many times. The chain combines TRBV9 with TRBJ2-5; 13 bases line up with TRBD2. CDR3 length: 21 residues. The germline V gene has CDR1 SGDLS and CDR2 YYNGEE. Trimming took 0 bases from V and 3 from J; bases not matched to a gene: 17. CDR3 nucleotide sequence: TGTGCCAGCAGCGTAGGTTTGTGGTCCGTCGGACTAGCGGGGGAAGAAGAGACCCAGTACTTC. The encoded protein is CASSVGLWSVGLAGEEETQYF.

This clonotype was counted a few times. The chain couples TRBV20-1 to TRBJ1-1; D perhaps matches TRBD1 (6 bases). The V and J ends lost 0 bases and 4 bases respectively, with 12 bases between them. This CDR3 region has 14 residues. CDR1 and CDR2 (germline): DFQATT, SNEGSKA (reference sequence). The CDR3 nucleotides are TGCAGTGCTAGAGACGGTGACAGGTCCACTGAAGCTTTCTTT. Translating gives CSARDGDRSTEAFF.

Only a few counts were recorded for this clonotype. This chain joins TRBV5-1 and TRBJ1-2; TRBD1 is a possible D gene (5 bases). CDR3 length equals 14 residues. The V gene lost 7 bases and the J gene lost 0 bases, with 13 bases spanning the gap. The V gene's germline CDR1 is SGHRS and CDR2 YFSETQ. CDR3 bases: TGCGCCAGCCGGGGCGGCGAAGCTAACTATGGCTACACCTTC. As protein: CASRGGEANYGYTF.

The chain combines TRBV5-1 with TRBJ2-5; D gene ambiguous. Per germline, CDR1 SGHRS and CDR2 YFSETQ. This CDR3 has 14 amino acids. V was clipped by 0 bases and J by 5 bases, with 11 bases between them. In DNA, the CDR3 is TGCGCCAGCAGCTTGGAACCTAGTGGCGAGACCCAGTACTTC. It translates to CASSLEPSGETQYF. The entire variable domain, with the rest obtained from reference TRBV5-1 and TRBJ2-5, is as follows: KAGVTQTPRYLIKTRGQQVTLSCSPISGHRSVSWYQQTPGQGLQFLFEYFSETQRNKGNFPGRFSGRQFSNSRSEMNVSTLELGDSALYLCASSLEPSGETQYFGPGTRLLVL.

The CDR3 is CASSPGARYQETQYF. CDR3 sequence (DNA): TGCGCCAGCAGCCCAGGGGCCAGGTACCAAGAGACCCAGTACTTC. The chain links TRBV5-1 to TRBJ2-5; a weak D match, TRBD1 (6 bases). Germline V CDR1 and CDR2: SGHRS, YFSETQ. The V and J ends lost 4 bases and 0 bases respectively, with 13 bases between them. This CDR3 region has 15 residues.

V is TRBV7-9 and J is TRBJ2-1; 7 bases are shared with TRBD2. CDR3 length equals 13 residues. The trim removed 8 bases at V and 8 bases at J, leaving 9 bases unmatched. CDR1 SEHNR and CDR2 FQNEAQ come from the germline V gene (reference sequence). The CDR3 sequence: CASLKRDKDEQFF. The CDR3 DNA reads TGTGCCAGCCTTAAGCGGGATAAGGATGAGCAGTTCTTC.

The rearrangement uses TRBV20-1 and TRBJ2-3; 10 bases align to TRBD2. The CDR3 runs to 17 residues. Germline V gene data show CDR1 as DFQATT and CDR2 as SNEGSKA (reference sequence). V lost 1 base to trimming and J lost 3 bases; unmatched junction nucleotides: 10. The DNA for the CDR3 is TGCAGTGCTAGAGCGGGTGCTAGCGGGAGTTTGACAGATACGCAGTATTTT. Its protein product is CSARAGASGSLTDTQYF.

This clonotype was observed a single time. This rearrangement joins TRBV14 to TRBJ2-5, with 8 bases identical to TRBD1. V was pared by 4 bases and J by 5 bases, with 6 bases of the junction left unmatched. CDR3 size: 14 residues. CDR1 SGHDN and CDR2 FVKESK come from the germline V gene. The DNA for the CDR3 is TGTGCCAGCAGCCCGGCAGGGGGCATGGAGACCCAGTACTTC. Translated: CASSPAGGMETQYF.

The V call is TRBV21-1, the J call TRBJ1-1. TRBV21-1 is termed a pseudogene. The CDR3 sequence is 11 residues long. The CDR3 DNA sequence: TGTGCCAGCAGCACAGACCCTGAAGCTTTCTTT. It codes for CASSTDPEAFF.

This clonotype showed up just a few times. The V call is TRBV7-8, the J call TRBJ2-7, with 7 bases lining up with TRBD1. In germline, CDR1 is SGHVS, CDR2 FQNEAQ. V trimming: 5 bases; J trimming: 1 base; junction bases outside the gene matches: 5. This CDR3 comprises 14 residues. CDR3 nucleotides: TGTGCCAGCAGCCCGGGACAGCTTTCCTACGAGCAGTACTTC. It specifies CASSPGQLSYEQYF.

In this sample, this clonotype turned up many times. The chain couples TRBV6-1 to TRBJ2-6, with 9 bases fitting TRBD1. Germline assignment: CDR1 MNHNS and CDR2 SASEGT. After removal of 6 bases from V and 1 base from J, the junction contained 1 base not matched to a gene. The CDR3 extends over 15 amino acids. The CDR3 DNA sequence: TGTGCCAGCAGGGACAGGGGTTCTGGGGCCAACGTCCTGACTTTC. It encodes CASRDRGSGANVLTF.

This clonotype has just a few counts. This chain connects TRBV7-3 to TRBJ2-5, with D possibly matching TRBD2 (6 bases). Looked up from germline, CDR1 is SGHTA and CDR2 is FQGTGA. V lost 0 bases to trimming and J lost 4 bases, with 15 bases between them. CDR3 length equals 16 residues. The CDR3 DNA follows: TGTGCCAGCAGCTTAACTGGCGGGGCCAAGGGAGAGACCCAGTACTTC. Residues: CASSLTGGAKGETQYF.

The chain couples TRBV12-3 or TRBV12-4 to TRBJ2-3; a weak D match, TRBD1 (8 bases). Trimming cost V 11 bases and J 0 bases, with 27 bases left between them. The CDR3 has 18 residues. DNA for the CDR3: TGTGCCTTCAGCCACCTGGGAGGGACAGGTTCTAGCACAGATACGCAGTATTTT. Translated, it gives CAFSHLGGTGSSTDTQYF.

This clonotype was detected only a few times. The rearrangement links TRBV4-3 to TRBJ2-7; 10 positions agree with TRBD2. Germline CDR1 and CDR2: LGHNA and YSLEER. V lost 3 bases and J lost 3; bases outside the gene matches: 5. This CDR3 is 15 amino acids long. The CDR3 DNA sequence: TGCGCCAGCAGCCATTTTACTAGCGGGAACTACGAGCAGTACTTC. Its protein product is CASSHFTSGNYEQYF.

This clonotype was observed at least ten times. The rearrangement links TRBV4-2 to TRBJ2-1; TRBD2 matches 8 bases. Trimming cost V 1 base and J 3 bases; bases outside gene matches: 5. The germline gives CDR1 LGHNA, CDR2 YNFKEQ. The CDR3 length is 16 residues. The CDR3 is CASSQVRAGGYNEQFF. CDR3 bases: TGTGCCAGCAGCCAAGTGCGTGCGGGGGGCTACAATGAGCAGTTCTTC.

CDR3 sequence reads: CASRSTRAGGDEQYF. The DNA of the CDR3 is TGTGCCAGCAGGTCAACCCGGGCGGGGGGGGACGAGCAGTACTTC. The V call is TRBV6-1, the J call TRBJ2-7, with 9 bases that match TRBD2. The germline CDR1 and CDR2 sequences are MNHNS and SASEGT. The V segment lost 6 bases and the J segment 5 bases; nucleotides outside the gene matches: 11. CDR3 size: 15 residues.

The gene calls are TRBV7-3 and TRBJ2-4; TRBD2 matches 8 bases. The J segment lost 6 bases and the V segment lost 5 bases, leaving 6 bases of the junction unmatched. Germline V gene sequence: CDR1 SGHTA, CDR2 FQGTGA. The CDR3 is 14 residues long. The CDR3 is CASSHSGASNIQYF. In DNA, the CDR3 is TGTGCCAGCAGCCATAGCGGGGCCTCAAACATTCAGTACTTC.

This clonotype appeared a few times. V usage is TRBV12-3 or TRBV12-4 and J usage is TRBJ1-1; D gene uncertain. V lost 5 bases, J lost 1 base, and 11 bases lay in between. This CDR3 has 14 residues. CDR3 sequence (DNA): TGTGCCAGCAGTCTCCTCAACGAGAACACTGAAGCTTTCTTT. It specifies CASSLLNENTEAFF.

The V call is TRBV6-1, the J call TRBJ2-7; TRBD1 aligns across 7 bases. Germline V gene data show CDR1 as MNHNS and CDR2 as SASEGT. The V segment lost 4 bases and the J segment 0 bases; nucleotides outside the gene matches: 6. The CDR3 is 15 amino acids. In DNA, the CDR3 is TGTGCCAGCAGTGGTCCGGGACAGCACTCCTACGAGCAGTACTTC. This sequence encodes CASSGPGQHSYEQYF.